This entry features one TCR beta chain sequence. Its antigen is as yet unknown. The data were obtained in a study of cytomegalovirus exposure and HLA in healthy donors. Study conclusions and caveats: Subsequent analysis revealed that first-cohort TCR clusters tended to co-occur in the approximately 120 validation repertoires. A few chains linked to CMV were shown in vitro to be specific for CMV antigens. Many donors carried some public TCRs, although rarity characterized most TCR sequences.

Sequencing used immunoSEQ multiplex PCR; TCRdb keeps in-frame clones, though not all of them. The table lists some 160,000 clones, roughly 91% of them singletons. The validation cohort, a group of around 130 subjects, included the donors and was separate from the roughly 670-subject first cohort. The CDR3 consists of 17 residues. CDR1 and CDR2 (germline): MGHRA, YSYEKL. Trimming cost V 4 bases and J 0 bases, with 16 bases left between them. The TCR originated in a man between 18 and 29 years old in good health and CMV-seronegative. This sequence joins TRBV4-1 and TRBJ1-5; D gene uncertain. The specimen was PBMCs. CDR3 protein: CASSLSAGLHSNQPQHF. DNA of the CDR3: TGCGCCAGCAGCCTAAGTGCGGGTCTCCATAGCAATCAGCCCCAGCATTTT.